The following is a T cell receptor (beta chain) sequence with its context. Its antigen is as yet unknown. V lost 2 bases and J lost 4; bases outside the gene matches: 3. The CDR3 length is 14 residues. Germline V lookup: CDR1 SGHRS, CDR2 YFSETQ. This sample was included in a study of cytomegalovirus exposure and HLA in healthy donors. Study-wide context: Earlier results showed almost 120 million unique TCR beta sequences derived from around 170 million T cells. Study-wide results and limits: Among the sequence variants, a highly shared cluster was likely an artifact of sequencing.

Primers: 60 Vbeta forward and 13 Jbeta reverse. Using immunoSEQ multiplex PCR, the repertoire was profiled, and TCRdb retains in-frame clones only, with some absent. Across 100,000 to 150,000 clones, the top ten clones capture approximately 0.93% of the sample. The V gene is TRBV5-1, the J gene TRBJ1-1; 9 bases are shared with TRBD1. The source of this sequence is a man between 18 and 29 years old in good health and CMV-seronegative. Sequencing was done on a sample of PBMCs. Here the CDR3 DNA reads TGCGCCAGCAGCTTACAGGGGGCCGGCACTGAAGCTTTCTTT. This codes for CASSLQGAGTEAFF.